This T cell receptor beta chain was identified during a study of blood T cell repertoires in COVID-19. The wider study: From the United States, Italy and Spain came samples of acute and convalescent COVID-19. T cells, B-cell-depleted T cells, or PBMCs supplied cDNA or gDNA.

This clone has only a few counts. The ends lost 5 bases at V and 7 bases at J; junction bases unmatched: 7. Germline V gene lookup returns CDR1 LGHDT and CDR2 YNNKEL (reference sequence). The CDR3 has 13 amino acids. Authors' data handling: Amplification from reference gene primers served as the basis for estimated nucleated cell counts. Here immunoSEQ multiplex PCR was the method, and the copy in TCRdb shows in-frame clones only, minus some. V and J calls and clone size are given by that table; D and trimming were obtained from the DNA. The table has around 70,000 clones, about four fifths seen once.

Input material: peripheral blood. This TCR came from a woman aged 70 to 79 with acute or convalescent COVID-19. The chain recombines TRBV3-1 (or the pseudogene TRBV3-2) with TRBJ1-2, with TRBD1 matching over 7 bases. The CDR3, as DNA: TGTGCCAGCAGCTACCCGGGACAGTCTGGCTACACCTTC. Translation gives CASSYPGQSGYTF.